The sequence of this T cell receptor beta chain was determined in a study of spatial heterogeneity in lung cancer. Whole-study findings and limits: Tumoral mutation counts were tracked by counts of expanded intratumoral alpha and beta TCRs.

By its share, this clonotype is medium-sized (0.01 to 0.1%). Its antigen is not known. Using its own MiXCR run on the 5' RACE reads, TCRdb lists one record per CDR3 protein. The data show over 2,000 distinct CDR3 sequences, 15% to 20% seen once. There are 13 residues in the CDR3. Trimming stripped 2 bases from V and 8 bases from J, with 12 bases between. CDR1 and CDR2 (germline): KGHSH, LQKENI. Regarding time point: sample taken at primary tumor resection. This chain joins TRBV18 and TRBJ1-1; a possible D gene is TRBD1 (5 bases). This material consisted of lung tumor tissue, taken at surgery. This receptor was taken from a male donor with early-stage non-small cell lung cancer. CDR3 sequence (DNA): TGTGCCAGCTCACCAGTGACAGCTTACGAAGCTTTCTTT. Protein: CASSPVTAYEAFF.